A selection of T cell receptor beta chains follows, all from one sample in a study of cytomegalovirus exposure and HLA in healthy donors. Method: immunoSEQ multiplex PCR; TCRdb's copy keeps in-frame clones and lacks some. The sample contains 150,000 or so clones, just under 85% of which appear only once. Input material: PBMCs. The receptors shown here come from a woman between 40 and 55 years old in good health and CMV-seronegative. CDR3s include the opening cysteine and the closing phenylalanine or tryptophan. D genes are given only for firm matches. Some rows have no size entry. The others give once, few or many, or a class for an expanded clone.

j_gene,abundance,d_gene,len,v_gene,CDR3aa,CDR3nt
TRBJ2-1,NA,TRBD2,14,TRBV6-6,CATSGSYVYNEQFF,TGTGCCACTAGCGGGAGTTACGTCTACAATGAGCAGTTCTTC
TRBJ2-1,NA,NA,15,TRBV19,CASSIRTGRGNEQFF,TGTGCCAGTAGTATTCGCACAGGACGAGGCAATGAGCAGTTCTTC
TRBJ2-7,NA,TRBD2,14,TRBV28,CASNPLAGGYEQYF,TGTGCCAGCAACCCCCTAGCGGGAGGGTACGAGCAGTACTTC
TRBJ2-7,NA,TRBD2,16,TRBV6-5,CASSFTSGSGSYEQYF,TGTGCCAGCAGTTTCACTAGCGGGAGTGGATCCTACGAGCAGTACTTC
TRBJ1-6,NA,NA,17,TRBV7-9,CSSSVAPRRNSNLPLHF,TGTTCCAGCAGCGTAGCACCTCGAAGAAATTCTAACTTACCCCTCCACTTT
TRBJ2-7,NA,NA,14,TRBV7-2,CASSLMRNSYEQYF,TGTGCCAGCAGCTTAATGCGGAACTCCTACGAGCAGTACTTC
TRBJ2-6,NA,NA,15,TRBV19,CASSTTRSGANVLTF,TGTGCCAGTAGTACCACTCGCTCTGGGGCCAACGTCCTGACTTTC
TRBJ2-1,NA,TRBD2,14,TRBV7-9,CASSFELADNEQFF,TGTGCCAGCAGCTTCGAACTAGCGGACAATGAGCAGTTCTTC
TRBJ2-5,NA,NA,14,TRBV5-5,CASSFDRNEETQYF,TGTGCCAGCAGCTTTGACAGGAATGAAGAGACCCAGTACTTC
TRBJ1-1,NA,NA,14,TRBV27,CATRVGGVSTEAFF,TGTGCCACCCGAGTTGGGGGGGTGAGCACTGAAGCTTTCTTT
TRBJ1-4,once,TRBD1,16,TRBV28,CASSLLSGGASEKLFF,TGTGCCAGCAGTTTACTCTCAGGGGGCGCGTCTGAAAAACTGTTTTTT
TRBJ2-5,NA,NA,17,TRBV7-9,CASSPRGQPASQETQYF,TGTGCCAGCAGCCCCCGGGGACAACCGGCCTCTCAAGAGACCCAGTACTTC
TRBJ2-3,NA,NA,11,TRBV15,CATSRDNTQYF,TGTGCCACCAGCAGAGACAATACGCAGTATTTT
TRBJ2-7,NA,TRBD2,16,TRBV5-4,CASSPEYGGVTYEQYF,TGTGCCAGCAGCCCGGAGTACGGGGGGGTCACCTACGAGCAGTACTTC
TRBJ2-7,once,NA,15,TRBV5-8,CASSLGGTSNYEQYF,TGTGCCAGCAGCTTGGGGGGGACATCGAACTACGAGCAGTACTTC
TRBJ2-2,NA,TRBD2,15,TRBV5-1,CASSFFSGSTGELFF,TGCGCCAGCAGCTTTTTCAGCGGGAGCACCGGGGAGCTGTTTTTT
TRBJ1-5,NA,NA,12,TRBV7-2,CASSLGGRTQHF,TGTGCCAGCAGCTTAGGAGGGCGAACCCAGCATTTT